Presented here are 30 T cell receptor beta chains from one specimen sequenced in a study of T-cell reconstitution after alpha-beta-depleted transplantation in children. Unique molecular identifiers were built into the TCRbeta library. TCRdb analysed the PCR reads with MiXCR anew, one entry per CDR3 protein. The sample gives about 580,000 distinct CDR3 sequences, 23% of which show up once; over 12% is in the top ten. Sequenced material: PBMCs, mostly from graft donor cells, taken 360 days after TCRalphabeta/CD19-depleted stem cell transplant. The receptor source for this set is a boy under two years old who had a stem cell transplant for acute myeloid leukemia, so the T cells may come from the graft donor.

In its sample, this clonotype was seen many times. V and J are TRBV14 and TRBJ2-7; 7 bases are a match to TRBD1. V shed 5 bases and J 2 bases; nucleotides not matched to a gene: 3. The V gene's germline CDR1 is SGHDN and CDR2 FVKESK. This CDR3 is 13 amino acids long. The CDR3: CASSGGQTYEQYF. CDR3 bases: TGTGCCAGCAGCGGGGGACAGACCTACGAGCAGTACTTC. Based on the CDR3 plus reference TRBV14 and TRBJ2-7, the full variable domain is EAGVTQFPSHSVIEKGQTVTLRCDPISGHDNLYWYRRVMGKEIKFLLHFVKESKQDESGMPNNRFLAERTGGTYSTLKVQPAELEDSGVYFCASSGGQTYEQYFGPGTRLTVT.

This clonotype has a handful of counts. V and J are TRBV5-1 and TRBJ1-6; tentative D call: TRBD1 (5 bases). The V end lost 7 bases, the J end lost 8 bases, and 28 bases lay between the germline ends. This CDR3 comprises 18 residues. CDR1 is SGHRS and CDR2 is YFSETQ in the germline V gene. The chain's CDR3 is CASSADPGRIKGHSPLHF. CDR3 sequence (DNA): TGCGCCAGCTCAGCCGACCCCGGACGTATCAAGGGACATTCACCCCTCCACTTT.

The rearrangement links TRBV7-9 to TRBJ1-1; D may be TRBD1 (6 bases). The germline CDR1 and CDR2 sequences are SEHNR and FQNEAQ (reference sequence). Trimming removed 1 base from V and 0 bases from J, with 15 bases in between. The CDR3 is made up of 17 amino acids. The CDR3 region is CASSLGPRGPMNTEAFF. The CDR3 region has the DNA TGTGCCAGCAGCTTAGGACCCAGGGGACCCATGAACACTGAAGCTTTCTTT.

This clonotype was picked up many times. V gene TRBV3-1 combines with J gene TRBJ2-1, with a tentative D call TRBD2 (6 bases). CDR1 and CDR2 (germline): LGHDT, YNNKEL (reference sequence). Deletions cut 0 bases from V and 10 bases from J, with 10 bases between. The CDR3 extends over 13 amino acids. CDR3 bases: TGTGCCAGCAGCCAAGAATGGGGGAGGGAGCAGTTCTTC. It encodes CASSQEWGREQFF.

The gene calls are TRBV7-9 and TRBJ2-5; a weak D match, TRBD1 (5 bases). The germline gives CDR1 SEHNR, CDR2 FQNEAQ (reference sequence). This CDR3 comprises 15 residues. V shed 3 bases and J shed 4 bases, with 15 bases lying between them. CDR3 sequence reads: CASSFDRQPRETQYF. DNA for the CDR3: TGTGCCAGCAGCTTCGACCGACAGCCGAGAGAGACCCAGTACTTC.

V and J are TRBV7-2 and TRBJ2-1; D might be TRBD1 or TRBD2, each matching 5 bases. Germline V gene lookup returns CDR1 SGHTA and CDR2 FQGNSA. This CDR3 has 15 amino acids. V lost 5 bases to trimming and J lost 4 bases, with 15 bases between them. As DNA, the CDR3 is TGTGCCAGCAGCGCGACAGAGGGTATATACAATGAGCAGTTCTTC. It is translated as CASSATEGIYNEQFF.

This clonotype was counted only a few times. The gene calls are TRBV30 and TRBJ1-1, with a possible D match to TRBD1 (5 bases). The germline V gene has CDR1 GTSNPN and CDR2 SVGIG (reference sequence). Trimming removed 2 bases at V and 11 bases at J, with 15 bases between. The CDR3 is 12 residues long. The CDR3 here is CAWSYGAPRAFF. The CDR3, as DNA: TGTGCCTGGAGTTATGGGGCCCCGAGGGCTTTCTTT.

This chain joins TRBV7-2 and TRBJ2-2, with 7 nucleotides matching TRBD2. V lost 5 bases, J lost 1 base, and 7 bases stayed unmatched. The germline V gene encodes CDR1 SGHTA and CDR2 FQGNSA. The CDR3 runs 16 residues. This CDR3 reads CASSPGSGENTGELFF. As DNA, the CDR3 is TGTGCCAGCAGCCCAGGGAGCGGGGAGAACACCGGGGAGCTGTTTTTT.

This clonotype was seen a few times. The chain is built from TRBV27 and TRBJ2-7, with 9 bases identical to TRBD1. Germline CDR1 MNHEY, CDR2 SMNVEV (reference sequence). V was clipped by 3 bases and J by 3 bases; unmatched bases: 3. The CDR3 runs 14 residues. CDR3 residues: CASSLGTGFYEQYF. The CDR3 DNA reads as TGTGCCAGCAGTTTGGGGACAGGGTTCTACGAGCAGTACTTC.

This clonotype was found a few times. This chain links TRBV7-2 with TRBJ2-3, with unresolved D. This CDR3 contains 13 residues. The V end lost 3 bases, the J end lost 6 bases, and 10 bases lay between the germline ends. Germline-derived CDR1 and CDR2 are SGHTA and FQGNSA. The CDR3 nucleotides read TGTGCCAGCAGCTTTGAATTGGGGGATACGCAGTATTTT. This encodes CASSFELGDTQYF.

This chain links TRBV6-4 with TRBJ1-1, with D unclear. The CDR3 contains 13 residues. The V gene lost 3 bases and the J gene lost 4 bases, with 9 bases spanning the gap. The germline CDR1 and CDR2 sequences are MRHNA and SNTAGT. CDR3 in amino acids: CASSEEVGTEAFF. CDR3 nucleotide sequence: TGTGCCAGCAGTGAAGAGGTGGGCACTGAAGCTTTCTTT.

A few counts support this clonotype. The V call is TRBV4-3, the J call TRBJ2-1, with 8 bases identical to TRBD2. V shed 4 bases and J 3 bases; nucleotides not matched to a gene: 5. The CDR3 covers 15 residues. Looked up from germline, CDR1 is LGHNA and CDR2 is YSLEER. This chain's CDR3 is CASSRLGTSYNEQFF. CDR3 in DNA: TGCGCCAGCAGCCGGTTGGGGACTAGCTACAATGAGCAGTTCTTC.

This clonotype was counted many times. The chain employs TRBV20-1 and TRBJ2-7, with D unresolved. Germline V gene sequence: CDR1 DFQATT, CDR2 SNEGSKA (reference sequence). V was clipped by 1 base and J by 5 bases, with 12 bases between them. The CDR3 contains 13 residues. The CDR3 spells CSARGDKGDEQYF. Written as DNA, the CDR3 is TGCAGTGCTAGAGGAGACAAGGGCGACGAGCAGTACTTC.

V and J are TRBV11-2 and TRBJ2-3, with 10 bases that match TRBD2. The V and J ends lost 5 bases and 0 bases, in that order; junction bases with no gene match: 8. The CDR3 covers 17 residues. Germline V gene data show CDR1 as SGHAT and CDR2 as FQNNGV. CDR3 protein: CASSHDTSGTSTDTQYF. CDR3 coding DNA: TGTGCCAGCAGCCACGATACTAGCGGGACGAGCACAGATACGCAGTATTTT.

This clonotype was counted many times. V gene TRBV12-3 or TRBV12-4 combines with J gene TRBJ1-1; TRBD1 is a possible D gene (5 bases). The CDR3 has 14 residues. V was trimmed by 7 bases and J by 2 bases, leaving 14 bases between them. The CDR3 nucleotides read TGTGCCAGCACCTCGGGACTGCTTAACACTGAAGCTTTCTTT. The encoded protein is CASTSGLLNTEAFF.

The rearrangement links TRBV14 to TRBJ2-3; D gene ambiguous. CDR1 and CDR2 (germline): SGHDN, FVKESK. This CDR3 region has 13 residues. V was shortened by 0 bases and J by 5 bases, with 6 bases between the two germline ends. As DNA, the CDR3 is TGTGCCAGCAGCCAAGAATCGGGAGATACGCAGTATTTT. It is translated as CASSQESGDTQYF.

CDR3 DNA: TGTGCCAGCAGACCAGGGACAGGGGGCAGCGAGCAGTACTTC. Amino acid sequence: CASRPGTGGSEQYF. The chain uses TRBV6-2 or TRBV6-3 and TRBJ2-7; 12 bases map to TRBD1. Germline loops: CDR1 MNHEY, CDR2 SVGEGT. The CDR3 runs to 14 residues. Trimming cost V 6 bases and J 6 bases; bases outside gene matches: 6.

This clonotype was seen at least ten times. The V and J genes are TRBV12-3 or TRBV12-4 and TRBJ1-2, with D unresolved. This CDR3 comprises 14 residues. V was trimmed by 1 base and J by 8 bases, leaving 14 bases between them. The CDR3 coding sequence is TGTGCCAGCAGTTTAGTGGGCCCCTCTTGGGGCTACACCTTC. Amino acid sequence: CASSLVGPSWGYTF.

The chain uses TRBV20-1 and TRBJ2-5; the D gene is possibly TRBD1 (7 bases). Trimming removed 5 bases from V and 4 bases from J, with 14 bases in between. The CDR3 spans 13 residues. CDR1 is DFQATT, CDR2 SNEGSKA, per germline (reference sequence). DNA for the CDR3: TGCAGTGCTCCGGACCAGGGGGGAGAGACCCAGTACTTC. It encodes CSAPDQGGETQYF.

This clonotype was recorded many times. The chain uses TRBV20-1 and TRBJ1-5; 10 bases agree with TRBD1. CDR3 size: 13 residues. V was clipped by 3 bases and J by 13 bases; unmatched bases: 9. Per germline, CDR1 DFQATT and CDR2 SNEGSKA (reference sequence). CDR3 protein: CSASGQGGDVQHF. The CDR3 DNA reads as TGCAGTGCTAGCGGACAGGGGGGGGACGTACAGCATTTT.

This clonotype was seen many times. This sequence joins TRBV24-1 and TRBJ2-1; D perhaps matches TRBD1 (5 bases). Germline V gene data show CDR1 as KGHDR and CDR2 as SFDVKD. V was pared by 4 bases and J by 8 bases, with 20 bases between. CDR3 size: 16 residues. The CDR3, as DNA: TGTGCCACCAGTGACCAACAGGCGGACAAGGGCCATGAGCAGTTCTTC. Encoded protein: CATSDQQADKGHEQFF.

The chain has TRBV28 and TRBJ1-1; D is unclear. With 6 bases removed from V and 0 bases from J, the gap between germline ends came to 14 bases. The CDR3 runs 15 residues. Germline V CDR1 and CDR2: MDHEN, SYDVKM. CDR3 nucleotide sequence: TGTGCCAGCAGAGGTCCAGGCCGCATGAACACTGAAGCTTTCTTT. It yields the protein CASRGPGRMNTEAFF. Using reference TRBV28 and TRBJ1-1 for the parts outside the CDR3, the full variable domain is DVKVTQSSRYLVKRTGEKVFLECVQDMDHENMFWYRQDPGLGLRLIYFSYDVKMKEKGDIPEGYSVSREKKERFSLILESASTNQTSMYLCASRGPGRMNTEAFFGQGTRLTVV.

A few counts support this clonotype. The rearrangement uses TRBV7-9 and TRBJ2-1; D is possibly TRBD1 (6 bases). CDR1 is SEHNR, CDR2 FQNEAQ, per germline (reference sequence). V lost 5 bases and J lost 7, with 15 bases in between. This CDR3 spans 14 amino acids. The CDR3 region has the DNA TGTGCCAGCAGCCCAGACCAGGGGAGAAATGAGCAGTTCTTC. It yields the protein CASSPDQGRNEQFF.

This clonotype was detected a few times. The chain employs TRBV29-1 and TRBJ2-5; possibly TRBD1 for D (6 bases). Trimming removed 4 bases at V and 5 bases at J, with 23 bases between. The CDR3 is 16 amino acids. CDR1 is SQVTM and CDR2 is ANQGSEA in the germline V gene. The CDR3 is CSVGQIDDRFGETQYF. The CDR3 nucleotides are TGCAGCGTTGGACAAATTGACGACAGGTTCGGTGAGACCCAGTACTTC.

A word on this clonotype: Since a much larger clone is just one base distant, this may be a read error. The CDR3 DNA reads as TGCAGTGCTAGAGAGGGTCGCACAGATACGCAGTTTTTT. It encodes CSAREGRTDTQFF. This chain joins TRBV20-1 and TRBJ2-3; D uncertain. The CDR3 consists of 13 residues. Germline loops: CDR1 DFQATT, CDR2 SNEGSKA (reference sequence).

The CDR3 here is CASKEGLSVFF. The DNA for the CDR3 is TGTGCCAGCAAGGAGGGCCTATCTGTTTTCTTC. The chain has TRBV28 and TRBJ2-1, with D maybe TRBD2 (6 bases). V was trimmed by 7 bases and J by 16 bases, leaving 17 bases between them. From germline, CDR1 is MDHEN and CDR2 SYDVKM. The CDR3 is made up of 11 amino acids.

This sequence joins TRBV9 and TRBJ2-1; TRBD2 matches at 12 bases. Germline CDR1 is SGDLS and CDR2 is YYNGEE. Losses at the gene ends were 7 bases for V and 9 bases for J; bases not matched to a gene: 11. This CDR3 is 15 amino acids long. The CDR3 coding sequence is TGTGCCAGCGCTCCTAGCGGGGGGGCCGTAGGTGAGCAGTTCTTC. It specifies CASAPSGGAVGEQFF.

This clonotype was seen a handful of times. The chain recombines TRBV23-1 with TRBJ2-3; 10 bases line up with TRBD2. TRBV23-1 is classed as an ORF, of uncertain function. CDR3 length: 16 amino acids. V lost 7 bases, J lost 2 bases, and 9 bases stayed unmatched. For the CDR3, the DNA is TGCGCCAGCACTGGCGGAGCGGGGGGGAACACAGATACGCAGTATTTT. It codes for CASTGGAGGNTDTQYF.

Ten or more counts support this clonotype. The V and J genes are TRBV20-1 and TRBJ2-7; tentative D call: TRBD1 (6 bases). CDR1 and CDR2 from the germline V gene are DFQATT and SNEGSKA (reference sequence). The CDR3 consists of 12 residues. The ends were cut back, 5 bases at V and 4 bases at J, with 12 bases in the middle. The CDR3 coding sequence is TGCAGTGCTGCCGGGACACTATACGAGCAGTACTTC. Protein sequence: CSAAGTLYEQYF.

The chain joins TRBV25-1 to TRBJ2-3; possible D gene TRBD1, 6 bases. In germline, CDR1 is MGHDK, CDR2 SYGVNS. The CDR3 loop spans 14 amino acids. V dropped 6 bases and J dropped 4 bases, with 14 bases sitting between them. This chain's CDR3 is CASSVQGPSDTQYF. In DNA, the CDR3 is TGTGCCAGCAGCGTACAGGGCCCTTCAGATACGCAGTATTTT. Full variable domain (rest looked up from reference TRBV25-1 and TRBJ2-3): EADIYQTPRYLVIGTGKKITLECSQTMGHDKMYWYQQDPGMELHLIHYSYGVNSTEKGDLSSESTVSRIRTEHFPLTLESARPSHTSQYLCASSVQGPSDTQYFGPGTRLTVL.